The 10 T cell receptor beta chains presented below share a single source sample, sequenced in a study of CXCR3-negative and CXCR3-positive naive CD8 T cells. TRB cDNA libraries were made by UMI-labeled 5' RACE. TCRdb reprocessed the 5' RACE reads; each CDR3 protein has one entry and no DNA is given. This sample's table reports 69,000 or so distinct CDR3 sequences. The sequenced material came from naive CXCR3- CD8+ T cells from blood. Subset described: CD45RO-CCR7+CD27+CD95- naive CD8+ T cells lacking CXCR3 (TNR3-). The receptors were gathered from a human donor in good health. Some clones in this sample may be carry-over from other donors' samples.

The chain recombines TRBV27 with TRBJ2-1; TCRdb's D call, TRBD2, is unchecked because there is no DNA. The CDR3 spans 15 residues. Per the germline V gene, CDR1 is MNHEY and CDR2 is SMNVEV (reference sequence). CDR3 sequence reads: CASSHGGANYNEQFF.

The CDR3 loop reads CASSASYEQYF. V gene TRBV6-2 or TRBV6-3 combines with J gene TRBJ2-7. This CDR3 is 11 amino acids long. Germline values: CDR1 MNHEY, CDR2 SVGEGT.

This chain uses TRBV7-3 with TRBJ2-7; TCRdb picks TRBD1, but there is no DNA to check that call. In germline, CDR1 is SGHTA, CDR2 FQGTGA. The CDR3 spans 15 residues. The CDR3 is CASSLDEGAAYEQYF.

V is TRBV29-1 and J is TRBJ2-7; TCRdb proposes TRBD1, but this gene call is untestable without DNA. From germline, CDR1 is SQVTM and CDR2 ANQGSEA. This CDR3 contains 12 residues. The CDR3 reads CSVEGTGYEQYF.

Here the CDR3 reads CASRTLAGVHEQYF. The V gene is TRBV28, the J gene TRBJ2-7; the D call of TRBD2 rests on TCRdb alone, since no DNA is present to check it. This CDR3 is built from 14 residues. Germline CDR1 MDHEN, CDR2 SYDVKM.

The chain employs TRBV7-9 and TRBJ2-1; TCRdb's D call of TRBD2 is untestable without DNA. This CDR3 comprises 16 residues. The germline V gene has CDR1 SEHNR and CDR2 FQNEAQ (reference sequence). Here the CDR3 reads CASSPNSGSGYNEQFF.

The J gene is TRBJ2-7, the V gene TRBV12-3 or TRBV12-4; TCRdb lists TRBD1, though no DNA is available to test this call. There are 14 residues in the CDR3. The CDR3 protein is CASSLRDGPYEQYF.

This rearrangement joins TRBV29-1 to TRBJ2-7. Germline CDR1 is SQVTM and CDR2 is ANQGSEA. CDR3 length: 13 residues. The CDR3 loop is CSVEPENSYEQYF.

The chain recombines TRBV19 with TRBJ1-1. CDR3 length: 13 amino acids. From germline, CDR1 is LNHDA and CDR2 SQIVND (reference sequence). The CDR3 sequence is CASSIGLGFEAFF.

V gene TRBV25-1 combines with J gene TRBJ2-7; without DNA, the TCRdb call of TRBD1 cannot be checked. Germline loops: CDR1 MGHDK, CDR2 SYGVNS. The CDR3 extends over 13 amino acids. CDR3 amino acids: CASSAGDVGEQYF.